This TCR beta chain was identified in a study of blood T cell repertoires in COVID-19. As handled by the study authors: Amplification with reference gene primers provided the estimates of nucleated cell counts. Only in-frame clones appear in the TCRdb table, and some are missing; sequencing was by immunoSEQ multiplex PCR. From that table come the V and J calls and clone size; the DNA was used to work out D and trimming. The table lists 200,000 to 250,000 clones, roughly 85% of them singletons. This clone was observed once. Clinical histories supplied by participants themselves formed the basis of cohort assignment. The CDR3 is 16 amino acids. V trimming: 5 bases; J trimming: 2 bases; junction bases outside the gene matches: 9. Germline V gene lookup returns CDR1 SGHVS and CDR2 FNYEAQ.

Source material: PBMCs or T cells enriched from blood (not recorded which). The V and J genes are TRBV7-6 and TRBJ2-7; 10 bases align to TRBD2. This receptor was obtained from a woman in her fifties or sixties with acute COVID-19. The CDR3 coding sequence is TGTGCCAGCAGCCTGGCTAGCGGGGGAGAACCCTACGAGCAGTACTTC. Protein product: CASSLASGGEPYEQYF.